Below, 10 T cell receptor beta chains from the same sample are listed, as sequenced in a study of blood T cell repertoires in COVID-19. The table came from immunoSEQ multiplex PCR; TCRdb's copy has only in-frame clones and leaves some out. In the table there are tens of thousands of clones, about 85% of which are singletons. The sample was peripheral blood. Receptor source: a human donor in a cohort sampled during active COVID-19.

V gene TRBV6-4 combines with J gene TRBJ2-2, with D maybe TRBD2 (7 bases). V shed 6 bases and J shed 0 bases, with 17 bases lying between them. This CDR3 region has 17 residues. Germline V gene data show CDR1 as MRHNA and CDR2 as SNTAGT. The CDR3 bases are TGTGCCAGCAGCCGAAGGGGGGGGGCGACGAACACCGGGGAGCTGTTTTTT. This encodes CASSRRGGATNTGELFF.

The chain recombines TRBV5-1 with TRBJ2-7, with D perhaps matching TRBD1 (6 bases). CDR1 SGHRS and CDR2 YFSETQ come from the germline V gene. The CDR3 length is 12 residues. The V end lost 3 bases, the J end lost 6 bases, and 10 bases lay between the germline ends. The CDR3 DNA follows: TGCGCCAGCAGCTCGGACAGTGGCGAGCAGTACTTC. Translating it yields CASSSDSGEQYF.

The chain carries TRBV3-1 (or the pseudogene TRBV3-2) and TRBJ1-2, with 11 positions matching TRBD1. Germline V CDR1 and CDR2: LGHDT, YNNKEL (reference sequence). V lost 1 base and J lost 4; bases outside the gene matches: 8. There are 17 residues in the CDR3. This chain's CDR3 is CASSQGTGGASAYGYTF. The CDR3 nucleotides are TGTGCCAGCAGCCAAGGGACAGGGGGCGCCTCCGCCTATGGCTACACCTTC.

A few counts support this clone. The V gene is TRBV7-9, the J gene TRBJ1-5; D ambiguous. The CDR3 runs to 12 residues. The germline V gene has CDR1 SEHNR and CDR2 FQNEAQ (reference sequence). Deletions cut 4 bases from V and 5 bases from J, with 6 bases between. Written as DNA, the CDR3 is TGTGCCAGCAGCTACCGGGATCAGCCCCAGCATTTT. Its translation: CASSYRDQPQHF. Full variable domain (rest looked up from reference TRBV7-9 and TRBJ1-5): DTGVSQNPRHKITKRGQNVTFRCDPISEHNRLYWYRQTLGQGPEFLTYFQNEAQLEKSRLLSDRFSAERPKGSFSTLEIQRTEQGDSAMYLCASSYRDQPQHFGDGTRLSIL.

The gene calls are TRBV6-5 and TRBJ2-1; D possibly corresponds to TRBD2 (6 bases). Trimming stripped 8 bases from V and 8 bases from J, with 22 bases between. Germline CDR1 MNHEY, CDR2 SVGAGI. This CDR3 region has 15 residues. The CDR3 is CASAHAGPLGHEQFF. The CDR3 nucleotides are TGTGCCAGCGCCCACGCGGGGCCCCTCGGCCATGAGCAGTTCTTC.

J is TRBJ1-1 and V is TRBV5-6; 9 bases map to TRBD1. The CDR3 totals 14 residues. CDR1 and CDR2 from the germline V gene are SGHDT and YYEEEE. V lost 4 bases to trimming and J lost 6 bases; unmatched junction nucleotides: 7. CDR3 in amino acids: CASSKQGAFPEAFF. DNA of the CDR3: TGTGCCAGCAGCAAACAGGGGGCTTTCCCTGAAGCTTTCTTT.

This chain joins TRBV5-1 and TRBJ2-3, with TRBD1 matching 10 bases. In germline, CDR1 is SGHRS, CDR2 YFSETQ. After removal of 4 bases from V and 1 base from J, the junction contained 6 bases not matched to a gene. There are 16 residues in the CDR3. The CDR3 DNA sequence: TGCGCCAGCAGCCCCCCCGGGACAGGGGGCACAGATACGCAGTATTTT. This encodes CASSPPGTGGTDTQYF.

This clone was counted a single time. The chain couples TRBV29-1 to TRBJ2-1, with TRBD2 matching 7 bases. CDR1 is SQVTM, CDR2 ANQGSEA, per germline. This CDR3 spans 10 amino acids. The CDR3 loop reads CTREGDEQFF. The CDR3 bases are TGCACCAGGGAGGGCGATGAGCAGTTCTTC.

V and J are TRBV7-9 and TRBJ2-2, with D tentatively TRBD1 (6 bases). Germline lookup yields CDR1 SEHNR and CDR2 FQNEAQ (reference sequence). The CDR3 contains 17 residues. V lost 5 bases, J lost 1 base, and 17 bases lay in between. CDR3 DNA: TGTGCCAGCAGCCGATTATCCGGGACAAAGAACACCGGGGAGCTGTTTTTT. It codes for CASSRLSGTKNTGELFF.

This clone was observed a handful of times. The rearrangement links TRBV30 to TRBJ2-5; TRBD2 might be the D (6 bases). Germline loops: CDR1 GTSNPN, CDR2 SVGIG (reference sequence). CDR3 size: 13 residues. V was pared by 2 bases and J by 4 bases, with 11 bases between. In nucleotides, the CDR3 is TGTGCCTGGAGTCCGGGGGAAAGAGAGACCCAGTACTTC. Translating it yields CAWSPGERETQYF.